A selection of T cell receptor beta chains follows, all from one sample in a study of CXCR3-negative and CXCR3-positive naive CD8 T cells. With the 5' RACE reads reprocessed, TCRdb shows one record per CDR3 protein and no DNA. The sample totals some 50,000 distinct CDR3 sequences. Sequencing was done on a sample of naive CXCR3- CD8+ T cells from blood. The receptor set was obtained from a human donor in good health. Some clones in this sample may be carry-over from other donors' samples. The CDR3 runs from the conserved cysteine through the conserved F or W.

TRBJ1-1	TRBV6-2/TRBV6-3	CASSYLRVNTEAFF
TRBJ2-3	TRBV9	CASSVVDSSTDTQYF
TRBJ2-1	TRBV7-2	CASSLELALYYNEQFF
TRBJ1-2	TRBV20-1	CSARNRDYGYTF
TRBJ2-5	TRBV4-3	CASSQDKLTGETQYF
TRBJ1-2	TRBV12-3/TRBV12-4	CASSYLISSGYGYTF
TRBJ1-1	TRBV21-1	CASSRVYTEAFF
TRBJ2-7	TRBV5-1	CASSSPATVSSYEQYF
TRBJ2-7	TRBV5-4	CASSSGTGSYEQYF
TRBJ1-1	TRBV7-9	CASSPRDSTEAFF
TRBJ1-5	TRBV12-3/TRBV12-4	CASSFAGGGNQPQHF
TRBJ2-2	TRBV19	CASSPWTVNTGELFF
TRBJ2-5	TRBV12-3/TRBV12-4	CASSHTLGTGKEETQYF
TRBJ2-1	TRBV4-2	CASSQEILAGDSSYNEQFF
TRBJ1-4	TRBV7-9	CASSHSGWEDEKLFF
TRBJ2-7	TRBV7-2	CASSLSGTGGGGWYEQYF
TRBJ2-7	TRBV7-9	CASSSGTSGYEQYF
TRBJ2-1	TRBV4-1	CASSQARGGEQFF
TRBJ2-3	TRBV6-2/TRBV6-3	CASSLRVSTDTQYF
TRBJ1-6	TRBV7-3	CASRGTGGGPLHF
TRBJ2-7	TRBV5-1	CASSLYLGEQYF
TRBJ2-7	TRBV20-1	CSARDLASGYEQYF
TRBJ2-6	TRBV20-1	CSARDNGGSGANVLTF
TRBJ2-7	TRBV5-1	CASTYDRETYEQYF
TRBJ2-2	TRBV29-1	CSVQGLGAGELFF
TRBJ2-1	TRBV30	CAWSFGQKEQFF
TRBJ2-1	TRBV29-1	CSVGPSGNEQFF
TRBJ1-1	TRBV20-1	CSAIKENTEAFF
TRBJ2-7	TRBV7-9	CASSSDRADEQYF
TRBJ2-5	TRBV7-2	CASSPDRATQYF
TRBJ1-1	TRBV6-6	CASLDRVTEAFF
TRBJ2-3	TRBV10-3	CASGGEISNTQYF
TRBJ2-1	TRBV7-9	CASTSRLAGANYNEQFF
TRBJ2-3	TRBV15	CATSRGTGGGDTQYF
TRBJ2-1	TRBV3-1	CASSQGLTNEQFF
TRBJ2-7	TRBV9	CASSGSGGPSYEQYF
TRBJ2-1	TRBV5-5	CASSLGRGGLDEQFF
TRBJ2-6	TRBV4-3	CASSQLEGTGANVLTF
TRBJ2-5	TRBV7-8	CASSYPGGRETQYF
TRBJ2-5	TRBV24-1	CATSDSQGAGETQYF
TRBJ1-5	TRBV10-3	CAISSRGDQPQHF
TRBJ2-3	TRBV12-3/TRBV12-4	CASSLGGEADTQYF
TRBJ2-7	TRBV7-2	CASSFGPSSYEQYF
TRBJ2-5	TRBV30	CAWRPSGGETQYF
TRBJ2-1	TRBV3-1	CASSQEGAGEDEQFF